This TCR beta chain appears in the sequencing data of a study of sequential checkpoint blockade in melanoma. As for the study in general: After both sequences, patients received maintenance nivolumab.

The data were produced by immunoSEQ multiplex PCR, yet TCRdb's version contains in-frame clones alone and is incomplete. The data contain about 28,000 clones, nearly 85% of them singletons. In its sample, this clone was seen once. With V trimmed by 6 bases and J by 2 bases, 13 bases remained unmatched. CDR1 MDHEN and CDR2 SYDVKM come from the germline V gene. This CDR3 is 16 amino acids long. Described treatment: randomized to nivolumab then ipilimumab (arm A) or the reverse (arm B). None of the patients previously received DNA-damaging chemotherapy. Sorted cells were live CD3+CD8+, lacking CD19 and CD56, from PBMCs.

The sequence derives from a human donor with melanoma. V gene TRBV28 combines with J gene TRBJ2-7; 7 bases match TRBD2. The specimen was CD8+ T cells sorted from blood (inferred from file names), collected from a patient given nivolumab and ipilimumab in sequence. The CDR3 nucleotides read TGTGCCAGCAGCCCCCCGAGAAGCGGGAACACCTACGAGCAGTACTTC. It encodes CASSPPRSGNTYEQYF.